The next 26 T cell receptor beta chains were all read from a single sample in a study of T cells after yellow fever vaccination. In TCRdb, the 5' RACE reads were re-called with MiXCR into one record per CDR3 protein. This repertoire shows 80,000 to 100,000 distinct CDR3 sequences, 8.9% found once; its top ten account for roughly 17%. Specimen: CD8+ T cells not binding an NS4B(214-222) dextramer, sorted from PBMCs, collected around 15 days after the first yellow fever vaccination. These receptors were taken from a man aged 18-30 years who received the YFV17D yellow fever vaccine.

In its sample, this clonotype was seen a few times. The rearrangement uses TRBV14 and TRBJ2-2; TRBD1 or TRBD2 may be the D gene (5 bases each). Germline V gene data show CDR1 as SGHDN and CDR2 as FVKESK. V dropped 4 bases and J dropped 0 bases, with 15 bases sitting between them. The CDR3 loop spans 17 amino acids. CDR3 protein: CASSPRAGTANTGELFF. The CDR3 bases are TGTGCCAGCAGCCCCAGGGCAGGGACGGCGAACACCGGGGAGCTGTTTTTT.

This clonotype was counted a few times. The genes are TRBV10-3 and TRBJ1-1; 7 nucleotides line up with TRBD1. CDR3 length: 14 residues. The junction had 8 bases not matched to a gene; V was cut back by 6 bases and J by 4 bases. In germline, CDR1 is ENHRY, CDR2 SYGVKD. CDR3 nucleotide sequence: TGTGCCATCAGCTTAGGGGGCTGGAGCACTGAAGCTTTCTTT. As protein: CAISLGGWSTEAFF.

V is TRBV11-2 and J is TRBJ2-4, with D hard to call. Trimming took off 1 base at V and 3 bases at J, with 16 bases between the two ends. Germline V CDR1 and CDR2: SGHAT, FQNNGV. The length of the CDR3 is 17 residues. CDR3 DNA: TGTGCCAGCAGCTTAGTTCAGGCAGGTTTAGTCAAAAACATTCAGTACTTC. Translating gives CASSLVQAGLVKNIQYF. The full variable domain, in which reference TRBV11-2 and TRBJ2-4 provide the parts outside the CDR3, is EAGVAQSPRYKIIEKRQSVAFWCNPISGHATLYWYQQILGQGPKLLIQFQNNGVVDDSQLPKDRFSAERLKGVDSTLKIQPAKLEDSAVYLCASSLVQAGLVKNIQYFGAGTRLSVL.

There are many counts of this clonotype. The CDR3 bases are TGCGCCAGCAGCCAACTAACAGGCGAAGCTTTCTTT. Translation gives CASSQLTGEAFF. The chain couples TRBV4-3 to TRBJ1-1; D might be TRBD1 (5 bases). This CDR3 contains 12 residues. CDR1 and CDR2 (germline): LGHNA, YSLEER. Trimming stripped 2 bases from V and 8 bases from J, with 9 bases between.

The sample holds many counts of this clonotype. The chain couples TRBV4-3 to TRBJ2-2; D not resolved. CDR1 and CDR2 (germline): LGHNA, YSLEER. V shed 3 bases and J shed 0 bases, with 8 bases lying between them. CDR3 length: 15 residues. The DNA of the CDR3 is TGCGCCAGCAGCCAGGTGTCCACGAACACCGGGGAGCTGTTTTTT. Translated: CASSQVSTNTGELFF.

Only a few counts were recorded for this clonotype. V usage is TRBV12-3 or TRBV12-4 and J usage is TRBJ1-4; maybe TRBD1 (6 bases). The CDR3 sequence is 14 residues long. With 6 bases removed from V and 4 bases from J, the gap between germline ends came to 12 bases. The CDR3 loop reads CASSLRQVNEKLFF. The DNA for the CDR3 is TGTGCCAGCAGCCTTCGACAGGTTAATGAAAAACTGTTTTTT.

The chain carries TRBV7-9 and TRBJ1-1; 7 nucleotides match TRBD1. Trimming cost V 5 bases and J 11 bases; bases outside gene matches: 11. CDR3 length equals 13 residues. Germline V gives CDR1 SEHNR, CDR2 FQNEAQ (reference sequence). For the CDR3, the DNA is TGTGCCAGCAGCCCCCGCACAGGGGTAACTGCTTTCTTT. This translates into CASSPRTGVTAFF.

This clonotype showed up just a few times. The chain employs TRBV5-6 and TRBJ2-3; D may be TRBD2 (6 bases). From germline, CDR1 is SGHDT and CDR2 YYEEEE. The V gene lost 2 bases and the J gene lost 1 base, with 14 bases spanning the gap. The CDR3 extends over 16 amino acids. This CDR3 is CASSFGGAIRTDTQYF. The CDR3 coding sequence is TGTGCCAGCAGCTTCGGAGGGGCAATACGCACAGATACGCAGTATTTT.

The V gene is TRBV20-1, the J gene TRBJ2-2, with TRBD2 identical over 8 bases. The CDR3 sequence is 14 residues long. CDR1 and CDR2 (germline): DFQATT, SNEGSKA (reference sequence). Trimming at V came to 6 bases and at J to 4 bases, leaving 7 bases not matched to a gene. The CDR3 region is CSARGRGGTGELFF. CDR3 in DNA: TGCAGTGCCAGGGGCCGGGGGGGCACCGGGGAGCTGTTTTTT.

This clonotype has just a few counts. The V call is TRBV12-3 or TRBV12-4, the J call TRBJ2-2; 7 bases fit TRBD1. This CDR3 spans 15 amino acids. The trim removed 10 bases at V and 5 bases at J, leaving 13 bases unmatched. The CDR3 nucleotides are TGTGCCACCACGAGGGAACAGGGGTATACCGGGGAGCTGTTTTTT. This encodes CATTREQGYTGELFF.

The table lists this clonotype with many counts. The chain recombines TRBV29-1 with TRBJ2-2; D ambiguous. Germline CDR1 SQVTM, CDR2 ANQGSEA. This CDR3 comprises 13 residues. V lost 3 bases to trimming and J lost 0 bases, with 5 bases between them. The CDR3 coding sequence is TGCAGCGTTGAGGGTACGAACACCGGGGAGCTGTTTTTT. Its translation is CSVEGTNTGELFF.

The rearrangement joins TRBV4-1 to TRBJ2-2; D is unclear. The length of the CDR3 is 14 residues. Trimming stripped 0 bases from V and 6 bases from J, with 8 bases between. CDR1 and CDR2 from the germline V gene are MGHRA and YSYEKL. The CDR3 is CASSQEKGSGELFF. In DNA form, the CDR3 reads TGCGCCAGCAGCCAAGAAAAGGGTTCCGGGGAGCTGTTTTTT.

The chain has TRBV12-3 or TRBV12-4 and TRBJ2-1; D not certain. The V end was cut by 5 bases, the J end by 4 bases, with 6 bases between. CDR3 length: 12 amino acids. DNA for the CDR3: TGTGCCAGCAGTCCCCGATACAATGAGCAGTTCTTC. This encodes CASSPRYNEQFF.

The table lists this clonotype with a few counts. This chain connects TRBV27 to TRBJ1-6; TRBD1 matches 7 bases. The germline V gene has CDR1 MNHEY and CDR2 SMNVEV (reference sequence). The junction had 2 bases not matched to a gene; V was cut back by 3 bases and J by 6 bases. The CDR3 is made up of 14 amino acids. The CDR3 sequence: CASSFQGVNSPLHF. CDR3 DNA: TGTGCCAGCAGTTTCCAGGGGGTTAATTCACCCCTCCACTTT.

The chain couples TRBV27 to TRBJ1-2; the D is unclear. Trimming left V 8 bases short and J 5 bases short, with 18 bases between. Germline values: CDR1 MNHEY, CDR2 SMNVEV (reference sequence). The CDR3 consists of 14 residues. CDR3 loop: CASGPSGSNYGYTF. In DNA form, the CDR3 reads TGTGCCAGCGGCCCCTCGGGCAGTAATTATGGCTACACCTTC.

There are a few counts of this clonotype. The CDR3 reads CASSGTGPRNGVTQYF. CDR3 bases: TGTGCCAGCAGCGGGACGGGACCGAGGAATGGCGTGACCCAGTACTTC. The genes are TRBV7-9 and TRBJ2-5; D tentatively fits TRBD1 or TRBD2 (5 bases each). Trimming left V 5 bases short and J 7 bases short, with 23 bases between. The V gene's germline CDR1 is SEHNR and CDR2 FQNEAQ (reference sequence). CDR3 size: 16 residues.

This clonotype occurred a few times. CDR3 protein: CASSLAGFDGYTF. CDR3 bases: TGTGCCAGCAGCTTAGCAGGGTTCGATGGCTACACCTTC. The rearrangement joins TRBV11-2 to TRBJ1-2; weak D call: TRBD1 (5 bases). Trimming removed 1 base at V and 6 bases at J, with 9 bases between. This CDR3 has 13 residues. CDR1 and CDR2 from the germline V gene are SGHAT and FQNNGV.

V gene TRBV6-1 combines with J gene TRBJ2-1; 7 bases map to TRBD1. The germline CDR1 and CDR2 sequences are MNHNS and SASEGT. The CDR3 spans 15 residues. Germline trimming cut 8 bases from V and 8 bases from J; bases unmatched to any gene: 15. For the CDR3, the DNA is TGTGCCAGCTATCCCCAGGGGGTGGTGGGGGATGAGCAGTTCTTC. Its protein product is CASYPQGVVGDEQFF.

CDR3 region: CASSLGTGGNQPQHF. The CDR3 DNA is TGTGCCAGCAGCTTAGGGACAGGGGGCAATCAGCCCCAGCATTTT. The chain has TRBV7-9 and TRBJ1-5, with TRBD1 identical over 9 bases. Germline V CDR1 and CDR2: SEHNR, FQNEAQ (reference sequence). V was pared by 1 base and J by 2 bases, with 0 bases of the junction left unmatched. The length of the CDR3 is 15 residues.

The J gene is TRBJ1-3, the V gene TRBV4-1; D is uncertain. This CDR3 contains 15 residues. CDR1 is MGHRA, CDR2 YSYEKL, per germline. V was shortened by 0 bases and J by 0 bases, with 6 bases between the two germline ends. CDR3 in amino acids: CASSQDRSSGNTIYF. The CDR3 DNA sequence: TGCGCCAGCAGCCAAGATCGGAGCTCTGGAAACACCATATATTTT.

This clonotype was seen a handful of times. This chain's CDR3 is CSVGDRVFGYTF. In nucleotides, the CDR3 is TGCAGCGTTGGGGACAGGGTTTTTGGCTACACCTTC. The rearrangement joins TRBV29-1 to TRBJ1-2; 9 nucleotides line up with TRBD1. The CDR3 spans 12 residues. With V trimmed by 4 bases and J by 7 bases, 4 bases remained unmatched. Germline CDR1 and CDR2: SQVTM and ANQGSEA.

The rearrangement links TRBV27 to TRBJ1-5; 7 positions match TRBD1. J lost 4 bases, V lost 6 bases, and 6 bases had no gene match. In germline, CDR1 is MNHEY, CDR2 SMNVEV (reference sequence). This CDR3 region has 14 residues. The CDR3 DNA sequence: TGTGCCAGCAGCCGACAGGGTCCAAATCAGCCCCAGCATTTT. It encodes CASSRQGPNQPQHF.

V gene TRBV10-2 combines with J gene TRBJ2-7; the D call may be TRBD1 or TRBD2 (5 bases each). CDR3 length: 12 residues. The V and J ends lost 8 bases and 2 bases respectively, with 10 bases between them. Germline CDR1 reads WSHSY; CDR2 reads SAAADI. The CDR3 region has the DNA TGCGCCAGCTCCCAGGGAGCCTACGAGCAGTACTTC. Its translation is CASSQGAYEQYF.

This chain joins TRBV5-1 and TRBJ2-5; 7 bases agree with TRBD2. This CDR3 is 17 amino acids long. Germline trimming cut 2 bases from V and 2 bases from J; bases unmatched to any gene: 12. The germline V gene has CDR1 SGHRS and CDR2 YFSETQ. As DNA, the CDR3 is TGCGCCAGCAGCTTCCCCCTTTGGACGGGAGGACAAGAGACCCAGTACTTC. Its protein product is CASSFPLWTGGQETQYF.

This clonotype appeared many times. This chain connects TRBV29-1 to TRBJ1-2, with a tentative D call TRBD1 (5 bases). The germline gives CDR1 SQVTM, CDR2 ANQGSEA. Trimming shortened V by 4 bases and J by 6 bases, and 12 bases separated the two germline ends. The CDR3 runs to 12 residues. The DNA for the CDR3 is TGCAGCGTTGTGGAAGGGGCCGATGGCTACACCTTC. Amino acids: CSVVEGADGYTF. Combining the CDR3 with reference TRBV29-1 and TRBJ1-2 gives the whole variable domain SAVISQKPSRDICQRGTSLTIQCQVDSQVTMMFWYRQQPGQSLTLIATANQGSEATYESGFVIDKFPISRPNLTFSTLTVSNMSPEDSSIYLCSVVEGADGYTFGSGTRLTVV.

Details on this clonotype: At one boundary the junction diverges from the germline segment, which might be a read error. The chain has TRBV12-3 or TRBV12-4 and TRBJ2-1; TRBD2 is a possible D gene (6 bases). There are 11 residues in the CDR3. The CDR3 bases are TGTGCCAGCAGAGACGAAGCGGGCCGGGGCTGG. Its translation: CASRDEAGRGW.